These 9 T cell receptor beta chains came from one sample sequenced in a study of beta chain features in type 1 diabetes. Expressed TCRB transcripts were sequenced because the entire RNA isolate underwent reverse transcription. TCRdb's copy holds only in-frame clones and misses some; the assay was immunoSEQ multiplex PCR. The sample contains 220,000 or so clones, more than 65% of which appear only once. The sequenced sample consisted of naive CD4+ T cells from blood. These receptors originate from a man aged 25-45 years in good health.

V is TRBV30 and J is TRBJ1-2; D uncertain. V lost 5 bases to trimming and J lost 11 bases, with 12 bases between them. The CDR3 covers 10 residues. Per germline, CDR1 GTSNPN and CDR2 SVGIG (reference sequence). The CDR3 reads CAWGHQVYTF. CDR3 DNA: TGTGCCTGGGGGCACCAGGTTTACACCTTC.

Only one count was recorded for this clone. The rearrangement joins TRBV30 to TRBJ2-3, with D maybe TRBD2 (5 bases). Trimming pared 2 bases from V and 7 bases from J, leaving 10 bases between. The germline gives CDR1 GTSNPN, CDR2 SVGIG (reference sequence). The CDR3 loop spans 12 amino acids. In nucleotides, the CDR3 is TGTGCCTGGAGTCTCACTAGGAATACGCAGTATTTT. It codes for CAWSLTRNTQYF.

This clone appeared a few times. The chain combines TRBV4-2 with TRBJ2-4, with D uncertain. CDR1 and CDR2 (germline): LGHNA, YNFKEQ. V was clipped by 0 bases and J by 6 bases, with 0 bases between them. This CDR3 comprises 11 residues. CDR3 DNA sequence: TGTGCCAGCAGCCAAGAAAACATTCAGTACTTC. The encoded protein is CASSQENIQYF.

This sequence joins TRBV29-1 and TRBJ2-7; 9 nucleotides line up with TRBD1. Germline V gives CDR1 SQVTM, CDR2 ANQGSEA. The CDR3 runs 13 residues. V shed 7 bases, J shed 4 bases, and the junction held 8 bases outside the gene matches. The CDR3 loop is CSAGQGHTYEQYF. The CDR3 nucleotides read TGCAGCGCCGGACAGGGGCACACGTACGAGCAGTACTTC.

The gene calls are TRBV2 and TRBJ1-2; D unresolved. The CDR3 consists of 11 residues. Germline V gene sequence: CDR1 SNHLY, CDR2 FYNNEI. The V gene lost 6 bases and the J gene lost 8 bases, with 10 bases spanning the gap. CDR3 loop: CASSATGGYTF. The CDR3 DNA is TGTGCCAGCAGCGCGACCGGGGGCTACACCTTC.

In nucleotides, the CDR3 is TGTGCCACCAGCAGAGAGGCCCTGGGGATTTATGGCTACACCTTC. It translates to CATSREALGIYGYTF. V usage is TRBV15 and J usage is TRBJ1-2; D gene uncertain. V lost 0 bases and J 5 bases, leaving 13 bases between the germline ends. This CDR3 is built from 15 residues. Germline V gene lookup returns CDR1 LNHNV and CDR2 YYDKDF (reference sequence).

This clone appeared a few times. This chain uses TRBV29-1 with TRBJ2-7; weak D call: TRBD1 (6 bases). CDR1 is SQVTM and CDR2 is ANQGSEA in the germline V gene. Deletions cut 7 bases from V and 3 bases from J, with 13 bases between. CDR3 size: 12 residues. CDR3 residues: CSGRTAIYEQYF. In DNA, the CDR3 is TGCAGCGGACGGACAGCAATCTACGAGCAGTACTTC.

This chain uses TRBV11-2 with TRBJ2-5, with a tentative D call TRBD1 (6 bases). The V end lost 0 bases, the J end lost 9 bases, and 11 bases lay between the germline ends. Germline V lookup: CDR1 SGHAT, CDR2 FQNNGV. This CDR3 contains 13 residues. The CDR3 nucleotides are TGTGCCAGCAGCTTAGATACTACAGGGCCCCAGTACTTC. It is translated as CASSLDTTGPQYF. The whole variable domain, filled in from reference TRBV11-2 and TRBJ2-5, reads EAGVAQSPRYKIIEKRQSVAFWCNPISGHATLYWYQQILGQGPKLLIQFQNNGVVDDSQLPKDRFSAERLKGVDSTLKIQPAKLEDSAVYLCASSLDTTGPQYFGPGTRLLVL.

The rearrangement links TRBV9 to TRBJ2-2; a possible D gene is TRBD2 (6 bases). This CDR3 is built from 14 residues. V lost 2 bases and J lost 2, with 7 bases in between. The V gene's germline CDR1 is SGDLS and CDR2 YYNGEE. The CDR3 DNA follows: TGTGCCAGCAGCGTTAGCGGAAACACCGGGGAGCTGTTTTTT. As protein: CASSVSGNTGELFF.